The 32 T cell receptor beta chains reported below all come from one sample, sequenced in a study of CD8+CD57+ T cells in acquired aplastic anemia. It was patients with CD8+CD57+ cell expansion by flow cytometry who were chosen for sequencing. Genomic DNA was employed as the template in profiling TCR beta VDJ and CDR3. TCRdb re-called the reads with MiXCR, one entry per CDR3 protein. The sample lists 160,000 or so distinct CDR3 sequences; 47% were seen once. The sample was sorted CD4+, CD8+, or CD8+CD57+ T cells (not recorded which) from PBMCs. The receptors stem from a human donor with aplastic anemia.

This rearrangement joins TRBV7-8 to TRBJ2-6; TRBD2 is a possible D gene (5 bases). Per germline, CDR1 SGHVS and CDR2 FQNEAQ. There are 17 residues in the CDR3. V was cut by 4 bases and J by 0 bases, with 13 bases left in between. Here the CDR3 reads CASSSGGLNSGANVLTF. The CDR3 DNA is TGTGCCAGCAGCTCCGGCGGACTCAACTCTGGGGCCAACGTCCTGACTTTC.

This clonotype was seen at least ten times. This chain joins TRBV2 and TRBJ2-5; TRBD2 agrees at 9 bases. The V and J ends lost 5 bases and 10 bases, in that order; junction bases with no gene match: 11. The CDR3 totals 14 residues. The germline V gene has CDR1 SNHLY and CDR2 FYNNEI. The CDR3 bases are TGTGCCAGCAGTTCGGGCGGGAGGGCCGTTGTCCAGTACTTC. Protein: CASSSGGRAVVQYF.

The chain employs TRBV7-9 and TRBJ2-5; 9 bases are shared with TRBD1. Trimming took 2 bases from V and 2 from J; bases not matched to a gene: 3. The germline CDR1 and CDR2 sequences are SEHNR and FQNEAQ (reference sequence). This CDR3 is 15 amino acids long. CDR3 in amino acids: CASSLPGQGQETQYF. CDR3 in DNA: TGTGCCAGCAGCTTACCGGGACAGGGACAAGAGACCCAGTACTTC.

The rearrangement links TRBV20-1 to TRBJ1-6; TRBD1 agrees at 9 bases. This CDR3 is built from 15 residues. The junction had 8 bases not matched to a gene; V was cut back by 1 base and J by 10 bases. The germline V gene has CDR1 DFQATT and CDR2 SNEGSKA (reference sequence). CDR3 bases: TGCAGTGCTAGAGGAAGGACAGGGGTGGGCTCACCCCTCCACTTT. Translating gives CSARGRTGVGSPLHF.

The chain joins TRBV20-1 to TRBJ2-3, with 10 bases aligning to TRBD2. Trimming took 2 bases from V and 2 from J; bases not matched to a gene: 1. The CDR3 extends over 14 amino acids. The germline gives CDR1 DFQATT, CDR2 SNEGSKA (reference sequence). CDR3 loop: CSARLAGATDTQYF. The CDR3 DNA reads TGCAGTGCTAGACTAGCGGGGGCCACAGATACGCAGTATTTT.

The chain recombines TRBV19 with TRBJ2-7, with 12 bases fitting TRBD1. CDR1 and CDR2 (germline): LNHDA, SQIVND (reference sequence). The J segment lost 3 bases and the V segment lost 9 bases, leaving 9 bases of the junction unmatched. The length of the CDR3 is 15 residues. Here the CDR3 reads CASSPGTGGGYEQYF. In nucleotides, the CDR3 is TGTGCCAGCAGCCCGGGGACAGGGGGCGGCTACGAGCAGTACTTC.

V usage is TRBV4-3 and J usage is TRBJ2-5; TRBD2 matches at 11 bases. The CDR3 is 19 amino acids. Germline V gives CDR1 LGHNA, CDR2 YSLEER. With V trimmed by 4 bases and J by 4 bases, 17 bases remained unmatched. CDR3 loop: CASSPYTSGSRNAGETQYF. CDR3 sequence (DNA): TGCGCCAGCAGCCCCTACACTAGCGGGAGCCGAAATGCGGGAGAGACCCAGTACTTC.

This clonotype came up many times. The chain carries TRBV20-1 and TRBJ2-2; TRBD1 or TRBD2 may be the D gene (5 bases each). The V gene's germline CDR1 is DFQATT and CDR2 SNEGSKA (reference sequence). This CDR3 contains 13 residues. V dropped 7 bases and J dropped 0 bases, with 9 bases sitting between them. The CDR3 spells CSVGTTNTGELFF. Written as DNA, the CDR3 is TGCAGTGTCGGGACCACGAACACCGGGGAGCTGTTTTTT.

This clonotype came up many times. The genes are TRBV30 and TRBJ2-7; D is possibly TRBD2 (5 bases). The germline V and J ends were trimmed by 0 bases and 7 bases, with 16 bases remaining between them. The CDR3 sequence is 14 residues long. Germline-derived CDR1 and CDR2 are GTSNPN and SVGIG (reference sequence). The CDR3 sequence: CAWSVGGSSGEQYF. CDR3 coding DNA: TGTGCCTGGAGTGTGGGCGGTTCCTCGGGGGAGCAGTACTTC.

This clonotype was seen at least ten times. Written as DNA, the CDR3 is TGTGCCAGCAGCTTAACGACAGGGACCGCTTTCTTT. It codes for CASSLTTGTAFF. The chain carries TRBV5-8 and TRBJ1-1; the match to TRBD1 covers 7 bases. Trimming cost V 2 bases and J 11 bases; bases outside gene matches: 6. From germline, CDR1 is SGHTS and CDR2 YDEGEE. This CDR3 region has 12 residues.

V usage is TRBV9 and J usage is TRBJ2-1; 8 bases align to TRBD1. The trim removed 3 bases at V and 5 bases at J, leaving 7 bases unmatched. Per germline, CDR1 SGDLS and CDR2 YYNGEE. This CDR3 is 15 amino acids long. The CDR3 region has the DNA TGTGCCAGCAGCGCAAACAGGGGGGATAACAATGAGCAGTTCTTC. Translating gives CASSANRGDNNEQFF.

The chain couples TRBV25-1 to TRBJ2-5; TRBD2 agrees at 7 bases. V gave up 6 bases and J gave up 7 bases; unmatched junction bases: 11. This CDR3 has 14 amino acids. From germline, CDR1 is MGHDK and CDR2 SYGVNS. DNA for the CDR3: TGTGCCAGCAGCTCCCCCGGCAGGGAGGGGACCCAGTACTTC. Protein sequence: CASSSPGREGTQYF.

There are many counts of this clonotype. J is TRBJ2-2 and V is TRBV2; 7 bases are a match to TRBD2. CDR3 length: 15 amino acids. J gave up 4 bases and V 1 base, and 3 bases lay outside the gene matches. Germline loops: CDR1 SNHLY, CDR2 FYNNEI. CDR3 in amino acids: CASSEVREGTGELFF. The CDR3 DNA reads TGTGCCAGCAGTGAAGTAAGGGAGGGCACCGGGGAGCTGTTTTTT.

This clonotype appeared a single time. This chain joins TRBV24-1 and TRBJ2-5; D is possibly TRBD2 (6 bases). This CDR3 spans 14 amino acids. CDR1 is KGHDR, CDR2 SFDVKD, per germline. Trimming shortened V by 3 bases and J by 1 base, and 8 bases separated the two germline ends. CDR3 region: CATSDRDFQETQYF. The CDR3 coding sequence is TGTGCCACCAGTGATCGGGACTTCCAAGAGACCCAGTACTTC.

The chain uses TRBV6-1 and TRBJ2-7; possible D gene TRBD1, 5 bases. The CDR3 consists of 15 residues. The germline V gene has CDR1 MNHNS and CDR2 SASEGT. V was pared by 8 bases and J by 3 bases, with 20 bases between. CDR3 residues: CASLNNQGNGYEQYF. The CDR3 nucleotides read TGTGCCAGCTTAAACAATCAGGGAAATGGCTACGAGCAGTACTTC.

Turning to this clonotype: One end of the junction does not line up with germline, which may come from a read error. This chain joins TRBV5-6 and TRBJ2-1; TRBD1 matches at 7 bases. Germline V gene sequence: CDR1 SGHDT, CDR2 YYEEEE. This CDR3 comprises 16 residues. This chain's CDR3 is CASGTLQGIPYSEQFF. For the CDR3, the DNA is TGTGCCAGCGGAACCCTACAGGGGATCCCGTACAGTGAGCAGTTCTTC.

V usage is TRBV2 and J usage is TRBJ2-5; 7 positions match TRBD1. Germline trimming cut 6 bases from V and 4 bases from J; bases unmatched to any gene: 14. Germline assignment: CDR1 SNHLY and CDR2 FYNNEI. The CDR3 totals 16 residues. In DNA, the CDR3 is TGTGCCAGCAGCCCCCGACAGGGATCAAAAGGAGAGACCCAGTACTTC. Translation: CASSPRQGSKGETQYF.

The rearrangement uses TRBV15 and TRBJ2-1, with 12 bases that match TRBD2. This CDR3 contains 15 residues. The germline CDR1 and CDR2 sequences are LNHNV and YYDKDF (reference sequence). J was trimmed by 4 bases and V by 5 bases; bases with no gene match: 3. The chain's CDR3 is CATSGLAGGYNEQFF. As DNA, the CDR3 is TGTGCCACCAGCGGTCTAGCGGGAGGGTACAATGAGCAGTTCTTC. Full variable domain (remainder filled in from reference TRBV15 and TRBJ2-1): DAMVIQNPRYQVTQFGKPVTLSCSQTLNHNVMYWYQQKSSQAPKLLFHYYDKDFNNEADTPDNFQSRRPNTSFCFLDIRSPGLGDTAMYLCATSGLAGGYNEQFFGPGTRLTVL.

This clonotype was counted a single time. The CDR3 protein is CASSGKEPQHF. In nucleotides, the CDR3 is TGTGCCAGCAGTGGGAAGGAGCCCCAGCATTTT. The chain recombines TRBV12-3 or TRBV12-4 with TRBJ1-5; no firm D call. The CDR3 runs to 11 residues. The ends were cut back, 5 bases at V and 8 bases at J, with 7 bases in the middle.

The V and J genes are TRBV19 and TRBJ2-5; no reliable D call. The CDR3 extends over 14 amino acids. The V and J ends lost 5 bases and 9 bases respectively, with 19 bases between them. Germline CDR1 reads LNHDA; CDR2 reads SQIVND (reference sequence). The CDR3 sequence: CASSFGVGNQPQYF. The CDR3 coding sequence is TGTGCCAGTAGTTTCGGAGTGGGCAATCAGCCCCAGTACTTC.

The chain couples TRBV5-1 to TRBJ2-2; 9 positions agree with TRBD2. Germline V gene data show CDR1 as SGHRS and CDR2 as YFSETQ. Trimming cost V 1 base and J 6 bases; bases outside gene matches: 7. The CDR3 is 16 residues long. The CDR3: CASSLRLAVGAGELFF. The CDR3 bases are TGCGCCAGCAGCTTGCGACTAGCGGTAGGCGCCGGGGAGCTGTTTTTT.

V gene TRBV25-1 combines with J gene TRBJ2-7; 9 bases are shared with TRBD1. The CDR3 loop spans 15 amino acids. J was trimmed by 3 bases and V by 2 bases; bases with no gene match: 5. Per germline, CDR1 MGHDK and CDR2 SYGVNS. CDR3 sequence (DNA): TGTGCCAGCAGTGAAGCCGGGACAGGGTTCTACGAGCAGTACTTC. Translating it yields CASSEAGTGFYEQYF.

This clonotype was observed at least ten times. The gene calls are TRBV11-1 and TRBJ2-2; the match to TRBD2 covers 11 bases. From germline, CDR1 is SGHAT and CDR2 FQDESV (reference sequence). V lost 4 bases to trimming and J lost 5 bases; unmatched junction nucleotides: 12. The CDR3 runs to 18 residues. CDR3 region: CASSYGTSGLGGTGELFF. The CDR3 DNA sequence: TGTGCCAGCAGCTACGGGACTAGCGGCCTGGGGGGAACCGGGGAGCTGTTTTTT. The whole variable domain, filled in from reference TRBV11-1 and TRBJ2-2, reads EAEVAQSPRYKITEKSQAVAFWCDPISGHATLYWYRQILGQGPELLVQFQDESVVDDSQLPKDRFSAERLKGVDSTLKIQPAELGDSAMYLCASSYGTSGLGGTGELFFGEGSRLTVL.

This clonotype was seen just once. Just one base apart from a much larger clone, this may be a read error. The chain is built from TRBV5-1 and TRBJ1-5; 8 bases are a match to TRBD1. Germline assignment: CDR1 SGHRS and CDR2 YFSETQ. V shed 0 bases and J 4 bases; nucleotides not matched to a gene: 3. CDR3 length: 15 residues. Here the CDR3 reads CASSLGTGKNQPQHF. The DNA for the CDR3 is TGCGCCAGCAGCTTGGGGACAGGGAAAAATCAGCCCCAGCATTTT.

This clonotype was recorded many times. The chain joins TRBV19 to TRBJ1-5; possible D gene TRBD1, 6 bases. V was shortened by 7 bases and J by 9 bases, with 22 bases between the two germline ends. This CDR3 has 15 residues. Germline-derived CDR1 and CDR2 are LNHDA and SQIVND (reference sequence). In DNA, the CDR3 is TGTGCCAGTATTCCGGGACACGGGTCTAGTTTGCCCCAGCATTTT. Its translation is CASIPGHGSSLPQHF.

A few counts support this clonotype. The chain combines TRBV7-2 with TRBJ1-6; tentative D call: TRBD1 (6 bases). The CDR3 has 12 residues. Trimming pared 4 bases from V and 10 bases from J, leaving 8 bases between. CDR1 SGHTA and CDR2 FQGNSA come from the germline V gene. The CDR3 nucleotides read TGTGCCAGCAGCTCACAGGGCTCACCCCTCCACTTT. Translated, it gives CASSSQGSPLHF. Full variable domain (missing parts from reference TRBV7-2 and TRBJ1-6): GAGVSQSPSNKVTEKGKDVELRCDPISGHTALYWYRQSLGQGLEFLIYFQGNSAPDKSGLPSDRFSAERTGGSVSTLTIQRTQQEDSAVYLCASSSQGSPLHFGNGTRLTVT.

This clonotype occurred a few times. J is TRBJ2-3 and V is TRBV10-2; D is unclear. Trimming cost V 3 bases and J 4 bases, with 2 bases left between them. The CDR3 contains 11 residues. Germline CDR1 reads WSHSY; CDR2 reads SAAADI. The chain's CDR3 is CASSEADTQYF. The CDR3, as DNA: TGCGCCAGCAGTGAAGCAGATACGCAGTATTTT.

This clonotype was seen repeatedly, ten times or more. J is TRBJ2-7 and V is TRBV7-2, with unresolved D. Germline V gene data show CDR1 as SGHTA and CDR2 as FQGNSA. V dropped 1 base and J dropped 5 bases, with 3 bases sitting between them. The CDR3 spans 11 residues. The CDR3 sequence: CASSLGNEQYF. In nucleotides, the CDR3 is TGTGCCAGCAGCTTAGGGAACGAGCAGTACTTC.

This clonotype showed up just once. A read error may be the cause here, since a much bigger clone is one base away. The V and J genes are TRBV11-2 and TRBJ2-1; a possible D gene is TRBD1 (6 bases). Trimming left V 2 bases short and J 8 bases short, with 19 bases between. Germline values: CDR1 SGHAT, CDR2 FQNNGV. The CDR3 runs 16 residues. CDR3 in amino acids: CASSLRSGAGDHEQFF. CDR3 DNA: TGTGCCAGCAGCTTAAGGTCAGGGGCAGGGGATCATGAGCAGTTCTTC.

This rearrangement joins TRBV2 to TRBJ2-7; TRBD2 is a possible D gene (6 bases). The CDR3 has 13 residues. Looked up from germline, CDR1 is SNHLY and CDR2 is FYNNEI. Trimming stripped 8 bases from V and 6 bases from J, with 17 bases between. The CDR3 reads CASYGGVGGEQYF. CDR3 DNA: TGTGCCAGCTACGGGGGAGTTGGAGGCGAGCAGTACTTC.

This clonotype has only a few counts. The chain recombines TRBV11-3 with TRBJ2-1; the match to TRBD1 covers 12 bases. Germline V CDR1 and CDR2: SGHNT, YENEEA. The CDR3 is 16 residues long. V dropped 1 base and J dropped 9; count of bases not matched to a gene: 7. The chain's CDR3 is CASSLATGTGGSEQFF. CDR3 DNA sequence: TGTGCCAGCAGCTTAGCGACCGGGACAGGGGGCAGTGAGCAGTTCTTC. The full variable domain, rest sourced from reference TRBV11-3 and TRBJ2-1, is EAGVVQSPRYKIIEKKQPVAFWCNPISGHNTLYWYLQNLGQGPELLIRYENEEAVDDSQLPKDRFSAERLKGVDSTLKIQPAELGDSAVYLCASSLATGTGGSEQFFGPGTRLTVL.

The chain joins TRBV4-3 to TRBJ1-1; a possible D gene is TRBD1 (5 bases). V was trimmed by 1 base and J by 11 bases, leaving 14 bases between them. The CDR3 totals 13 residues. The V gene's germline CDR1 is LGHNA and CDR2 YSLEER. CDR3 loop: CASSQVTGLDAFF. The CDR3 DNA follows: TGCGCCAGCAGCCAAGTAACAGGTCTAGACGCTTTCTTT.